The rows below give T cell receptor beta chains drawn from one sample of a study of STAT5B mutations in CD4+ large granular lymphocyte leukemia. The repertoire was sequenced with immunoSEQ multiplex PCR; TCRdb's copy has only in-frame clones and lacks some. The table has 20,000 to 25,000 clones, 79% seen once. The source material was CD4+ T cells from blood buffy coats. The source of these receptors is a human donor in good health. CDR3s include the opening cysteine and the closing phenylalanine or tryptophan. A D gene is named only where the DNA matches it firmly. The listing skips clone size in some rows; elsewhere it reads once, few, many or a size class.

d_gene,abundance,j_gene,v_gene,CDR3aa,CDR3nt
TRBD1,-,TRBJ2-6,TRBV6-1,CATFIPGQGDNVLTF,TGTGCCACCTTTATACCGGGACAGGGCGACAACGTCCTGACTTTC
TRBD2,-,TRBJ2-1,TRBV27,CASSPPTGLAGFSSEQFF,TGTGCCAGCAGTCCCCCTACGGGACTAGCAGGTTTCAGTAGTGAGCAGTTCTTC
-,few,TRBJ1-5,TRBV7-9,CASSLVGGASNQPQHF,TGTGCCAGCAGCTTAGTTGGGGGGGCTAGCAATCAGCCCCAGCATTTT
-,-,TRBJ2-7,TRBV6-1,CASSEKFTYEQYF,TGTGCCAGCAGTGAAAAGTTCACCTACGAGCAGTACTTC
-,-,TRBJ2-6,TRBV9,CASSVDRPGANVLTF,TGTGCCAGCAGCGTAGACCGACCAGGGGCCAACGTCCTGACTTTC
-,once,TRBJ2-1,TRBV5-1,CASSSGHSLAYNEQFF,TGCGCCAGCAGCTCGGGACACTCTTTAGCTTACAATGAGCAGTTCTTC
-,-,TRBJ2-6,TRBV7-9,CASALLSGANVLTF,TGTGCCAGCGCCCTCCTTTCTGGGGCCAACGTCCTGACTTTC
-,-,TRBJ2-7,TRBV6-1,CASRPWGGRVYEQYF,TGTGCCAGCAGACCGTGGGGGGGCAGGGTCTACGAGCAGTACTTC
-,-,TRBJ1-5,TRBV6-6,CASSLGRTSNQPQHF,TGTGCCAGCAGCTTGGGACGGACTAGCAATCAGCCCCAGCATTTT
-,-,TRBJ2-3,TRBV6-1,CASSEFGGVSLYTQYF,TGTGCCAGCAGTGAATTCGGTGGGGTTAGTTTGTATACGCAGTATTTT
-,-,TRBJ1-2,TRBV7-2,CASSLVGGGYGYTF,TGTGCCAGCAGCTTAGTAGGGGGAGGCTATGGCTACACCTTC
-,once,TRBJ1-4,TRBV2,CASSETINGEKLFF,TGTGCCAGCAGTGAAACAATCAACGGTGAAAAACTGTTTTTT
-,-,TRBJ1-1,TRBV10-3,CAIKPTAPGAEAFF,TGTGCCATTAAGCCGACTGCCCCGGGGGCTGAAGCTTTCTTT
-,-,TRBJ2-3,TRBV19,CASSTEGSTDTQYF,TGTGCCAGTAGCACTGAGGGGAGCACAGATACGCAGTATTTT
TRBD1,-,TRBJ1-1,TRBV2,CASMFDRGEAFF,TGTGCCAGCATGTTTGACAGGGGTGAAGCTTTCTTT
TRBD2,-,TRBJ2-5,TRBV7-9,CASSLGVAGGQETQYF,TGTGCCAGCAGCTTAGGAGTAGCGGGAGGGCAAGAGACCCAGTACTTC
TRBD2,-,TRBJ2-3,TRBV9,CASSGTSGSPDTQYF,TGTGCCAGCAGCGGGACTAGCGGGAGCCCAGATACGCAGTATTTT